This T cell receptor beta chain stems from a study of T cell responses to AZD1222 COVID-19 vaccine (TCRdb year 2021). For the wider study: AZD1222 recipients whose second dose came at about 4 weeks and those whose second dose came at about 12 weeks were combined into one group, since spike-specific TCR depth and breadth did not differ between the two schedules. TCR sequencing covered more than 230 trial participants: 207 given two doses of AZD1222 and some 25 given two doses of MenACWY control vaccine. Trial participants were enrolled by age into subgroups of 18-55, 56-69 and 70-plus years, and approximately 150, 30 and 60 TCR-sequenced participants, respectively, were included in these subgroups.

Study-level results and caveats: Because no day 14 peak-response samples were available, the repertoires could be characterized only after the peak T cell response. Epitopes outside the regions mutated in the B.1.351 and B.1.1.7 variants were reportedly recognized by nearly half of the unique spike-specific TCRs. The 56-69-year group was small, and its depth increase did not reach significance, likely because of low power. Most participants were white British and females outnumbered males, and the authors suggested that clonal diversity may have been underestimated. The whole spike protein was spanned by vaccine-associated CD4 TCRs, and dominant responses were seen in regions 160-218 and 743-854. Only six or seven AZD1222 recipients were SARS-CoV-2 seropositive at baseline, limiting conclusions about previously exposed vaccinees. A significant rise in spike-specific TCR breadth and depth was observed after two AZD1222 doses relative to day 0 and relative to MenACWY recipients.

Note on this clone: Its antigen target is currently unknown. Base qualities are not provided; no much larger clone lies one nucleotide away.

The CDR3 regions of human TCRbeta chains were subjected to immunosequencing. The paper's data handling went like this. TCRs in the repertoires were compared against a reference library of SARS-CoV-2-specific TCRs that had been generated with the MIRA antigen-specificity platform. Breadth meant the fraction of unique TCRs that were SARS-CoV-2-associated, whereas depth meant the fraction of total T cells that were SARS-CoV-2-associated. Using the MIRA data, each spike-specific TCR was mapped to the spike region that the TCR reacts to and placed in a CD4 or CD8 class. Log10-transformed breadth and depth values were compared by one-way ANOVA with Sidak's multiple comparisons tests. The immuneACCESS repertoire file appears here via TCRdb, limited to in-frame rearrangements. These files lack a portion of the clones; in checked studies, under half of the deficit traces to unresolved V genes, and the cause of the others is not known. V and J calls and clone size are given by that table; D and trimming were obtained from the DNA. The sample table lists approximately 150,000 clones, around 93% of them with a count of one. In total, the top ten clones hold over 1.5% of the sample.

The cysteine opens and the phenylalanine closes a CDR3 of 14 amino acids. The CDR3 DNA has 42 bases and is translated from base 1. The germline V gene provides CDR1 MNHEY and CDR2 SVGEGT. Relative to germline, V is 0 bases shorter and J is 7 bases shorter, with 12 bases between their ends. In the paper's terms, the time point label means: baseline before first vaccination. Vaccinee samples came from UK trials COV001 and COV002, including a single-blind randomized controlled phase 2/3 trial of AZD1222 (ChAdOx1 nCoV-19) in healthy adults. For TCRbeta chain sequencing, PBMC samples were collected from trial participants at day 0 and at day 28 after the second dose.

This clonotype was sampled from an adult in good health. Sequencing used peripheral blood, obtained on day 0 of AZD1222 vaccination. The V gene is TRBV6-2 or TRBV6-3 and the J gene is TRBJ1-2, with no confident D gene call. The CDR3 region has the sequence CASSYSAEAVGYTF. The nucleotide sequence is given as TGTGCCAGCAGTTACTCGGCCGAGGCGGTTGGCTACACCTTC.